This is a list of T cell receptor beta chains from one sample in a study of PD-L1 blockade in urothelial cancer. Profiled with immunoSEQ multiplex PCR; TCRdb holds only in-frame clones, not every one. The sample has some 120,000 clones, approximately 90% seen once. The sequences come from PBMCs, collected around atezolizumab (anti-PD-L1) treatment. Every receptor here comes from a man aged 55 to 70 with urothelial cancer. CDR3s include the opening cysteine and the closing phenylalanine or tryptophan. Each record gives: clone size, D gene, V gene, J gene, CDR3 protein, CDR3 DNA. A D gene is named only where the DNA matches it firmly. Some rows have no size entry. The others give once, few or many, or a class for an expanded clone.

-,TRBD1,TRBV30,TRBJ1-3,CAWQAGTVGNTIYF,TGTGCCTGGCAAGCCGGGACAGTAGGAAACACCATATATTTT
-,-,TRBV10-1,TRBJ2-2,CASSDNRAPNTGELFF,TGCGCCAGCAGTGATAACAGGGCCCCGAACACCGGGGAGCTGTTTTTT
-,-,TRBV7-2,TRBJ1-5,CASSSEVSVNQPQHF,TGTGCCAGCAGCTCAGAAGTGAGCGTCAATCAGCCCCAGCATTTT
-,-,TRBV28,TRBJ2-7,CASSLYRDPSYEQYF,TGTGCCAGCAGTTTATACAGGGACCCCTCCTACGAGCAGTACTTC
-,-,TRBV7-9,TRBJ2-7,CASSLAQGHSKQYF,TGTGCCAGCAGCTTAGCGCAGGGACATTCGAAGCAGTACTTC
-,TRBD1,TRBV5-1,TRBJ2-3,CASSFAGQGTDTQYF,TGCGCCAGCAGCTTCGCGGGACAGGGGACAGATACGCAGTATTTT
-,TRBD2,TRBV9,TRBJ2-5,CASTPAGTFGETQYF,TGTGCCAGCACCCCAGCGGGGACCTTCGGGGAGACCCAGTACTTC
-,TRBD2,TRBV7-2,TRBJ2-1,CASSSRTSGGAGEQFF,TGTGCCAGCAGCTCCCGGACTAGCGGGGGGGCCGGTGAGCAGTTCTTC
-,TRBD1,TRBV7-2,TRBJ2-7,CASQGDRAYEQYF,TGTGCCAGCCAGGGAGACAGGGCCTACGAGCAGTACTTC
-,-,TRBV7-2,TRBJ1-6,CASSSRTNSLHF,TGTGCCAGCAGCAGCCGGACAAACTCCCTCCACTTT
-,-,TRBV27,TRBJ1-1,CASRSGAGNTEAFF,TGTGCCAGCAGATCAGGGGCCGGAAACACTGAAGCTTTCTTT
-,-,TRBV5-8,TRBJ1-5,CASSLVSASGLNQPQHF,TGTGCCAGCAGCTTGGTGTCAGCCTCAGGGCTAAATCAGCCCCAGCATTTT
-,-,TRBV5-4,TRBJ1-1,CASSLSETEAFF,TGTGCCAGCAGCTTGAGTGAGACTGAAGCTTTCTTT
-,-,TRBV18,TRBJ2-2,CASSPQGQNTGELFF,TGTGCCAGCTCACCCCAGGGACAGAACACCGGGGAGCTGTTTTTT
-,TRBD2,TRBV29-1,TRBJ2-1,CSVESLAGLNEQFF,TGCAGCGTTGAATCGTTAGCGGGACTCAATGAGCAGTTCTTC
-,-,TRBV7-3,TRBJ1-1,CASSLMQVMNTEAFF,TGTGCCAGCAGCTTAATGCAGGTCATGAACACTGAAGCTTTCTTT
-,-,TRBV7-9,TRBJ1-2,CASSPGHGYGYTF,TGTGCCAGCAGCCCGGGACATGGCTATGGCTACACCTTC
-,-,TRBV11-2,TRBJ2-7,CASSLGLGGGLSYEQYF,TGTGCCAGCAGCTTGGGGTTGGGGGGTGGTCTTTCCTACGAGCAGTACTTC
-,TRBD2,TRBV10-3,TRBJ2-7,CAISETIAGGPKEQYF,TGTGCCATCAGTGAGACTATAGCGGGAGGGCCGAAGGAGCAGTACTTC
once,TRBD1,TRBV10-1,TRBJ1-5,CASSQDRYQPQHF,TGCGCCAGCAGTCAGGACAGGTATCAGCCCCAGCATTTT
once,TRBD2,TRBV11-2,TRBJ2-7,CASSLEGGAGEQYF,TGTGCCAGCAGCTTAGAGGGAGGGGCGGGCGAGCAGTACTTC
-,-,TRBV2,TRBJ2-1,CASSEDTVQYNEQFF,TGTGCCAGCAGTGAAGATACGGTCCAATACAATGAGCAGTTCTTC
-,-,TRBV4-2,TRBJ2-1,CASSQDQRRGTNEQFF,TGTGCCAGCAGCCAAGATCAAAGGCGGGGAACAAATGAGCAGTTCTTC
-,TRBD2,TRBV11-2,TRBJ2-5,CASSLTSPQETQYF,TGTGCCAGCAGCTTGACTAGCCCACAAGAGACCCAGTACTTC
-,-,TRBV14,TRBJ1-1,CASSRFGVGTEAFF,TGTGCCAGCAGCCGCTTCGGGGTCGGGACTGAAGCTTTCTTT
-,-,TRBV7-9,TRBJ1-1,CASSSDGKNTEAFF,TGTGCCAGCAGCTCGGACGGGAAAAACACTGAAGCTTTCTTT
-,TRBD1,TRBV6-5,TRBJ1-3,CASSYSRQGGNTIYF,TGTGCCAGCAGTTACTCGAGACAGGGTGGAAACACCATATATTTT
-,TRBD1,TRBV19,TRBJ2-7,CASSRDRGTYEQYF,TGTGCCAGTAGTAGGGACAGGGGGACCTACGAGCAGTACTTC
-,-,TRBV29-1,TRBJ2-7,CSVVVLTYEQYF,TGCAGCGTTGTTGTACTAACCTACGAGCAGTACTTC
-,-,TRBV15,TRBJ2-1,CATSRDLASSYNEQFF,TGTGCCACCAGCAGAGATCTGGCTAGCTCCTACAATGAGCAGTTCTTC
-,-,TRBV4-2,TRBJ2-7,CASSQMPGVSAGEQYF,TGTGCCAGCAGCCAAATGCCGGGGGTTTCGGCGGGGGAGCAGTACTTC
-,TRBD1,TRBV7-7,TRBJ2-1,CASSSGGRRGLHDEQFF,TGTGCTAGCAGCTCTGGGGGCAGAAGGGGGCTTCATGATGAGCAGTTCTTC
once,TRBD1,TRBV5-4,TRBJ1-6,CASRTGTAGSPLHF,TGTGCCAGCAGGACCGGGACAGCCGGTTCACCCCTCCACTTT
-,-,TRBV6-5,TRBJ1-1,CASSSLFTRKTEAFF,TGTGCCAGCAGTTCCCTCTTCACGCGAAAGACTGAAGCTTTCTTT
-,TRBD1,TRBV14,TRBJ2-2,CASSQGQHPGELFF,TGTGCCAGCAGCCAGGGACAGCATCCCGGGGAGCTGTTTTTT
-,-,TRBV7-3,TRBJ2-5,CASSLRRGRETQYF,TGTGCCAGCAGCTTAAGGAGGGGTAGGGAGACCCAGTACTTC
-,-,TRBV5-4,TRBJ2-5,CASSSLTGGEETQYF,TGTGCCAGCAGCTCGTTAACTGGGGGCGAAGAGACCCAGTACTTC
once,TRBD2,TRBV5-6,TRBJ2-3,CASSTSGVSDTQYF,TGTGCCAGCAGCACAAGCGGGGTATCAGATACGCAGTATTTT
-,TRBD2,TRBV27,TRBJ2-7,CASSPYMTSGSHEQYF,TGTGCCAGCAGTCCCTATATGACTAGCGGGAGCCACGAGCAGTACTTC
-,-,TRBV7-9,TRBJ2-2,CASSLRIGELFF,TGTGCCAGCAGCTTGAGGATCGGGGAGCTGTTTTTT
-,-,TRBV6-1,TRBJ1-1,CASSESQGTEAFF,TGTGCCAGCAGTGAGTCTCAGGGGACCGAAGCTTTCTTT
-,TRBD1,TRBV4-3,TRBJ2-2,CASSQEGTGPNTGELFF,TGCGCCAGCAGCCAAGAAGGGACAGGCCCGAACACCGGGGAGCTGTTTTTT
-,TRBD2,TRBV6-1,TRBJ2-1,CASSRPGTSGSGQFF,TGTGCCAGCAGTCGCCCCGGGACTAGCGGATCGGGGCAGTTCTTC
-,TRBD2,TRBV4-3,TRBJ2-5,CASSQDFSGGISETQYF,TGCGCCAGCAGCCAAGACTTTAGCGGGGGGATTTCGGAGACCCAGTACTTC
-,-,TRBV11-2,TRBJ2-7,CASSRPRSGEQYF,TGTGCCAGCAGTAGACCGCGTTCGGGCGAGCAGTACTTC
-,-,TRBV11-2,TRBJ2-5,CASSSIQGTETQYF,TGTGCCAGCAGCTCGATTCAGGGCACGGAGACCCAGTACTTC
-,TRBD2,TRBV4-1,TRBJ2-5,CASSYGISGQETQYF,TGCGCCAGCAGCTATGGTATTAGCGGGCAAGAGACCCAGTACTTC
-,-,TRBV10-3,TRBJ2-7,CAISGQDSYEQYF,TGTGCCATCAGTGGCCAGGACTCCTACGAGCAGTACTTC